The clone carrying this TCR beta chain was counted many times. Its antigen is currently unknown. The record originates from a study of T cells in Graves' hyperthyroidism and ophthalmopathy. Points from the study as a whole: The majority of expanded thyroid clonotypes above 0.001 also appeared in blood.

The CDR3 is 17 amino acids. Trimming shortened V by 5 bases and J by 4 bases, and 21 bases separated the two germline ends. Researchers took RNA transcripts and amplified the TCR beta CDR3 regions from them. The primer set for the first-round RT-PCR of the TCR CDR3 was HTBI. TCRdb recomputed calls from the multiplex PCR reads with MiXCR, one row per CDR3 protein. The repertoire holds roughly 98,000 distinct CDR3 sequences, with 40% as singletons. The sequenced sample was peripheral blood or thyroid tissue (not recorded which). The chain recombines TRBV12-3 or TRBV12-4 with TRBJ1-5; possibly TRBD1 for D (5 bases). This clonotype was obtained from a woman aged 25 to 39 with Graves' hyperthyroidism. This CDR3 is CASSIRQLQKLNQPQHF. CDR3 sequence (DNA): TGTGCCAGCAGTATCCGACAGCTCCAGAAATTAAATCAGCCCCAGCATTTT.